This T cell receptor (beta chain) was identified in a study of cytomegalovirus exposure and HLA in healthy donors. Study results and caveats: The authors later linked a missense DCLRE1C variant to TCR beta V- and J-gene trimming. Within an earlier analysis, most TCR beta V segments proved productive either about 90% or about 30% of the time. There were some V segments, including TRBV6-2 and TRBV6-3, excluded as indistinguishable. Later analysis suggested most CMV-associated TCR beta chains were HLA-restricted.

Concerning this clone itself: What it recognizes is unknown.

CDR3 length: 14 residues. Germline V gives CDR1 MNHNY, CDR2 SVGAGI (reference sequence). The ends lost 7 bases at V and 1 base at J; junction bases unmatched: 6. The PCR was carried out with 60 Vbeta primers and 13 Jbeta primers. The data were produced by immunoSEQ multiplex PCR, yet TCRdb's version contains in-frame clones alone and is incomplete. Of about 140,000 clones in the sample, around 80% were seen once. Source material: PBMCs. The chain recombines TRBV6-6 with TRBJ1-1, with 7 bases that match TRBD1. The source is a boy between 2 and 15 years old in good health and CMV-seronegative. CDR3: CASTPRQGNTEAFF. The CDR3 DNA reads as TGTGCCAGCACCCCGAGACAGGGGAACACTGAAGCTTTCTTT.